The present entry profiles one T cell receptor beta chain with its context. Its antigen is not identified. This entry comes from a study of CD8+ T cells in alopecia areata. Notes on the study in general: TCR sharing was clearer in mice than between patients, perhaps partly owing to patient HLA diversity. Scalp and blood retained many expanded lesional clones during tofacitinib. Lesional scalp displayed greater clonality than normal scalp, most notably in alopecia totalis/universalis.

Reverse transcription of extracted RNA yielded cDNA, which provided the sequencing template. Repertoires were generated with immunoSEQ multiplex PCR, while TCRdb's copy carries only in-frame clones and drops some. The sample has 110,000 to 150,000 clones, around 50% seen once. Treatment defined: oral pan-JAK inhibitor, 5-10 mg twice daily. Patients with alopecia areata provided lesional scalp punch biopsies as well as peripheral blood. The germline V gene has CDR1 SNHLY and CDR2 FYNNEI. With 4 bases removed from V and 5 bases from J, the gap between germline ends came to 11 bases. CDR3 length: 13 residues.

This TCR derives from a human donor with alopecia areata. The sample consisted of CD8+ T cells sorted from blood, taken at week 4, from a patient treated with tofacitinib. The chain employs TRBV2 and TRBJ1-1, with D unresolved. In DNA, the CDR3 is TGTGCCAGCAGTGCGGCGGGAGGAACTGAAGCTTTCTTT. Protein sequence: CASSAAGGTEAFF.